This entry lists 27 T cell receptor beta chains sequenced from one sample in a study of blood T cell repertoires in COVID-19 (dated by TCRdb to about 2020). Library generation was performed with the immunoSEQ multiplex PCR assay. Entries here come from immuneACCESS through TCRdb and include only in-frame sequences with V and J called. Some clones fail to appear in such tables; in the studies checked, an unresolved V gene covers under half of the shortfall, and the cause of the remainder is unknown. In all, the sample holds about 150,000 clones, and roughly 88% of those were seen once. Of the sample, 0.63% is held by the ten largest clones. The sequencing input was peripheral blood. These receptors were obtained from a man aged 55-75 years with COVID-19, enrolled during active disease.

The chain joins TRBV28 to TRBJ2-7, with D tentatively TRBD1 (5 bases). Germline V gene data show CDR1 as MDHEN and CDR2 as SYDVKM. This CDR3 comprises 14 residues. With 7 bases removed from V and 5 bases from J, the gap between germline ends came to 18 bases. CDR3 sequence: CASKFRVGSHEQYF. DNA of the CDR3: TGTGCCAGCAAATTCAGGGTAGGCAGCCACGAGCAGTACTTC. Supplemented by reference TRBV28 and TRBJ2-7, the full variable domain reads DVKVTQSSRYLVKRTGEKVFLECVQDMDHENMFWYRQDPGLGLRLIYFSYDVKMKEKGDIPEGYSVSREKKERFSLILESASTNQTSMYLCASKFRVGSHEQYFGPGTRLTVT.

The rearrangement joins TRBV24-1 to TRBJ2-5, with 10 bases identical to TRBD1. Germline trimming cut 7 bases from V and 10 bases from J; bases unmatched to any gene: 14. The CDR3 sequence is 15 residues long. Germline V gives CDR1 KGHDR, CDR2 SFDVKD. The CDR3, as DNA: TGTGCCACCAGCCTTACCGGGACAGGGGAGGAGGACCAGTACTTC. Encoded protein: CATSLTGTGEEDQYF.

The V and J genes are TRBV7-3 and TRBJ1-2; a possible D gene is TRBD1 (5 bases). The CDR3 covers 15 residues. CDR1 SGHTA and CDR2 FQGTGA come from the germline V gene. With 3 bases removed from V and 3 bases from J, the gap between germline ends came to 14 bases. The CDR3 here is CASSFTSAGDYGYTF. CDR3 nucleotides: TGTGCCAGCAGCTTTACCTCCGCGGGGGACTATGGCTACACCTTC.

The chain joins TRBV2 to TRBJ1-4, with D hard to call. Germline-derived CDR1 and CDR2 are SNHLY and FYNNEI. V dropped 5 bases and J dropped 8 bases, with 9 bases sitting between them. This CDR3 has 12 amino acids. The CDR3 region is CASSQIGEKLFF. In DNA, the CDR3 is TGTGCCAGCAGTCAAATCGGGGAAAAACTGTTTTTT.

The V gene is TRBV6-5, the J gene TRBJ1-2; 7 positions agree with TRBD1. The germline CDR1 and CDR2 sequences are MNHEY and SVGAGI. The CDR3 is 14 residues long. The junction had 7 bases not matched to a gene; V was cut back by 5 bases and J by 4 bases. The CDR3 region is CASSRRQGPYGYTF. The DNA for the CDR3 is TGTGCCAGCAGTCGTCGACAGGGTCCCTATGGCTACACCTTC.

This chain joins TRBV11-1 and TRBJ1-1; D perhaps matches TRBD1 (6 bases). Trimming removed 3 bases from V and 6 bases from J, with 14 bases in between. Germline CDR1 and CDR2: SGHAT and FQDESV (reference sequence). The CDR3 length is 14 residues. The CDR3 is CASSFLQGGAEAFF. CDR3 nucleotides: TGTGCCAGCAGCTTCCTACAGGGCGGAGCTGAAGCTTTCTTT.

This clone has only a few counts. J is TRBJ2-2 and V is TRBV9; perhaps TRBD2 as D (6 bases). CDR1 and CDR2 (germline): SGDLS, YYNGEE. Between the trimmed V and J ends, which lost 4 bases and 0 bases, there was a span of 13 bases. CDR3 length: 16 amino acids. The CDR3 nucleotides read TGTGCCAGCAGCCCCCGGTGGGGGGCGAACACCGGGGAGCTGTTTTTT. Translated, it gives CASSPRWGANTGELFF.

The chain is built from TRBV27 and TRBJ2-7; tentative D call: TRBD1 (6 bases). Germline assignment: CDR1 MNHEY and CDR2 SMNVEV (reference sequence). The CDR3 totals 15 residues. The V and J ends lost 6 bases and 1 base respectively, with 16 bases between them. The DNA of the CDR3 is TGTGCCAGCAGGACTGACAGGACCTTTTCCTACGAGCAGTACTTC. Translation: CASRTDRTFSYEQYF.

The chain links TRBV29-1 to TRBJ2-1, with 16 bases aligning to TRBD2. V shed 5 bases, J shed 8 bases, and the junction held 12 bases outside the gene matches. Germline V gene sequence: CDR1 SQVTM, CDR2 ANQGSEA. The CDR3 extends over 17 amino acids. For the CDR3, the DNA is TGCAGCGTTCTTTTTACCGGGACTAGCGGGGGGGCCGATGAGCAGTTCTTC. Amino acids: CSVLFTGTSGGADEQFF.

The rearrangement joins TRBV2 to TRBJ2-7; D gene uncertain. Trimming took 6 bases from V and 6 from J, leaving 15 bases between them. The CDR3 contains 13 residues. CDR1 SNHLY and CDR2 FYNNEI come from the germline V gene. As DNA, the CDR3 is TGTGCCAGCAGAGCTACTCAGGTCAGCGAGCAGTACTTC. Translation: CASRATQVSEQYF. Complete variable domain (other parts from reference TRBV2 and TRBJ2-7): EPEVTQTPSHQVTQMGQEVILRCVPISNHLYFYWYRQILGQKVEFLVSFYNNEISEKSEIFDDQFSVERPDGSNFTLKIRSTKLEDSAMYFCASRATQVSEQYFGPGTRLTVT.

V is TRBV19 and J is TRBJ1-2; 9 nucleotides align to TRBD1. J gave up 8 bases and V 4 bases, and 8 bases lay outside the gene matches. This CDR3 contains 14 residues. The germline V gene has CDR1 LNHDA and CDR2 SQIVND (reference sequence). The CDR3 DNA sequence: TGTGCCAGTAGTACCCCGGGACAGGGATGGGGCTACACCTTC. This encodes CASSTPGQGWGYTF.

This rearrangement joins TRBV7-9 to TRBJ1-6, with D maybe TRBD1 (5 bases). The CDR3 is 16 amino acids. Germline V gene sequence: CDR1 SEHNR, CDR2 FQNEAQ (reference sequence). V was pared by 5 bases and J by 2 bases, with 13 bases between. The DNA of the CDR3 is TGTGCCAGCAGCCTCCAGGAGGGGCCCTATAATTCACCCCTCCACTTT. Residues: CASSLQEGPYNSPLHF.

The table lists this clone with a count of one. This chain joins TRBV7-2 and TRBJ1-2; possible D gene TRBD1, 5 bases. Germline lookup yields CDR1 SGHTA and CDR2 FQGNSA. CDR3 size: 15 residues. V was cut by 5 bases and J by 4 bases, with 17 bases left in between. CDR3 sequence: CASSQGAAGSYGYTF. DNA for the CDR3: TGTGCCAGCAGCCAAGGGGCGGCGGGGAGCTATGGCTACACCTTC.

The chain links TRBV5-5 to TRBJ2-7, with D possibly being TRBD2 (6 bases). This CDR3 spans 16 amino acids. V was cut by 4 bases and J by 5 bases, with 22 bases left in between. Germline CDR1 SGHKS, CDR2 YYEKEE (reference sequence). CDR3 loop: CASSPPMGGGWDEQYF. Here the CDR3 DNA reads TGTGCCAGCAGCCCACCCATGGGGGGAGGCTGGGACGAGCAGTACTTC.

The CDR3: CAWSAGTPKRYF. In DNA, the CDR3 is TGTGCCTGGAGTGCGGGGACACCCAAGAGGTACTTC. The rearrangement links TRBV30 to TRBJ2-7; TRBD1 is a possible D gene (6 bases). Trimming stripped 1 base from V and 12 bases from J, with 16 bases between. This CDR3 is built from 12 residues. Germline V gene lookup returns CDR1 GTSNPN and CDR2 SVGIG (reference sequence).

The CDR3, as DNA: TGTGCCAGCTCAGCAACAGGGTTACAAGAGACCCAGTACTTC. This gives the protein CASSATGLQETQYF. This rearrangement joins TRBV18 to TRBJ2-5, with D perhaps matching TRBD1 (6 bases). CDR3 length equals 14 residues. V was trimmed by 5 bases and J by 2 bases, leaving 12 bases between them. CDR1 is KGHSH, CDR2 LQKENI, per germline.

The V call is TRBV10-3, the J call TRBJ1-6; 7 positions agree with TRBD1. Germline V lookup: CDR1 ENHRY, CDR2 SYGVKD. The junction had 9 bases not matched to a gene; V was cut back by 6 bases and J by 10 bases. The CDR3 length is 14 residues. The CDR3 protein is CAIRGTANYSPLHF. The CDR3, as DNA: TGTGCCATCAGAGGGACAGCCAATTACTCACCCCTCCACTTT.

This chain connects TRBV6-4 to TRBJ2-1; 9 bases fit TRBD2. Germline V gene lookup returns CDR1 MRHNA and CDR2 SNTAGT. The CDR3 totals 16 residues. V lost 11 bases to trimming and J lost 4 bases; unmatched junction nucleotides: 15. The CDR3 DNA reads as TGTGCCTACGAAACCTTCGGTAGCGGGAGTTACAATGAGCAGTTCTTC. Translated: CAYETFGSGSYNEQFF.

The V call is TRBV27, the J call TRBJ1-2, with 7 nucleotides matching TRBD1. The junction had 6 bases not matched to a gene; V was cut back by 5 bases and J by 6 bases. Germline V gives CDR1 MNHEY, CDR2 SMNVEV (reference sequence). CDR3 size: 13 residues. In DNA form, the CDR3 reads TGTGCCAGCAGTCCTATGACAGGGAATGGCTACACCTTC. Amino acids: CASSPMTGNGYTF.

The gene calls are TRBV5-1 and TRBJ2-2, with 14 bases fitting TRBD2. V dropped 3 bases and J dropped 4; count of bases not matched to a gene: 8. This CDR3 comprises 18 residues. The germline gives CDR1 SGHRS, CDR2 YFSETQ. The CDR3 loop is CASSSGLAGGPSTGELFF. CDR3 coding DNA: TGCGCCAGCAGCTCCGGACTAGCGGGGGGCCCGAGCACCGGGGAGCTGTTTTTT.

This rearrangement joins TRBV18 to TRBJ2-7, with 8 bases matching TRBD1. With 2 bases clipped from V and 4 bases from J, the junction kept 4 bases outside the gene matches. Germline V gene sequence: CDR1 KGHSH, CDR2 LQKENI. CDR3 length: 14 residues. The DNA for the CDR3 is TGTGCCAGCTCACCAAGGACAGGGCAGTACGAGCAGTACTTC. Protein product: CASSPRTGQYEQYF.

The chain uses TRBV4-3 and TRBJ1-6; D might be TRBD1 (5 bases). In germline, CDR1 is LGHNA, CDR2 YSLEER. CDR3 length equals 17 residues. Trimming stripped 0 bases from V and 13 bases from J, with 22 bases between. Here the CDR3 reads CASSQDVGQGSTSPLHF. CDR3 in DNA: TGCGCCAGCAGCCAAGACGTGGGGCAGGGAAGCACGAGTCCCCTCCACTTT.

The chain is built from TRBV24-1 and TRBJ2-1, with TRBD1 identical over 9 bases. This CDR3 is built from 13 residues. V shed 9 bases and J 5 bases; nucleotides not matched to a gene: 4. Germline V gene sequence: CDR1 KGHDR, CDR2 SFDVKD. CDR3 sequence (DNA): TGTGCCACCGGGACAGGGAATAACAATGAGCAGTTCTTC. Translated: CATGTGNNNEQFF.

V gene TRBV30 combines with J gene TRBJ1-1, with TRBD1 identical over 8 bases. Germline V gene data show CDR1 as GTSNPN and CDR2 as SVGIG (reference sequence). This CDR3 contains 13 residues. J gave up 1 base and V 5 bases, and 3 bases lay outside the gene matches. The CDR3 region is CAWDRGRNTEAFF. As DNA, the CDR3 is TGTGCCTGGGACAGGGGCCGGAACACTGAAGCTTTCTTT.

A remark on this clone: A read error may account for a junction end that differs from germline. The rearrangement links TRBV6-5 to TRBJ1-2; D is undetermined. The germline gives CDR1 MNHEY, CDR2 SVGAGI. CDR3 length: 12 amino acids. The CDR3 region has the DNA TGTGCCAGCGGTTCGGGCCCGGCCGGGAAGTCCTTC. As protein: CASGSGPAGKSF.

The chain carries TRBV7-2 and TRBJ1-2; 10 nucleotides align to TRBD1. The CDR3 sequence is 16 residues long. With 2 bases clipped from V and 4 bases from J, the junction kept 7 bases outside the gene matches. Germline lookup yields CDR1 SGHTA and CDR2 FQGNSA. The CDR3 nucleotides are TGTGCCAGCAGCTTAACGCCGGGACAGGGGTCCTATGGCTACACCTTC. Encoded protein: CASSLTPGQGSYGYTF.

J is TRBJ1-2 and V is TRBV6-2 or TRBV6-3; maybe TRBD1 (6 bases). V was clipped by 2 bases and J by 1 base, with 17 bases between them. In germline, CDR1 is MNHEY, CDR2 SVGEGT. The CDR3 sequence is 17 residues long. The CDR3 coding sequence is TGTGCCAGCAGTTACCTACGGCCGGGGACACTTAACTATGGCTACACCTTC. As protein: CASSYLRPGTLNYGYTF.